The subject of this entry is one T cell receptor (beta chain). The data are from a study of blood T cell repertoires in COVID-19. The table came from immunoSEQ multiplex PCR; TCRdb's copy has only in-frame clones and leaves some out. The repertoire holds under 130,000 clones, with 65% to 80% as singletons. V was trimmed by 2 bases and J by 0 bases, leaving 9 bases between them. Germline V CDR1 and CDR2: SGDLS, YYNGEE. The CDR3 is 14 residues long. The origin of this receptor is a man between 65 and 85 years old with active or convalescent COVID-19. Sequences were obtained from peripheral blood. The V gene is TRBV9, the J gene TRBJ2-7; D is ambiguous. In DNA form, the CDR3 reads TGTGCCAGCAGCGTCAGCCACAGCTCCTACGAGCAGTACTTC. Its protein product is CASSVSHSSYEQYF.